Listed below are T cell receptor beta chains from one sample, sequenced in a study of cytomegalovirus exposure and HLA in healthy donors. Only in-frame clones appear in the TCRdb table, and some are missing; sequencing was by immunoSEQ multiplex PCR. The table has 130,000 to 150,000 clones, over 60% seen once. Sequencing input: PBMCs. Receptors were obtained from a man aged 35-49 years in good health and CMV-seropositive. Both conserved end residues are part of each CDR3. A D gene is named only where the DNA matches it firmly. Clone sizes are given selectively: once, few, many, or a class where the clone is expanded.

>TRBJ2-2|16|-|TRBV7-9|once
CSSSLSNSGYTGELFF
TGTTCCAGCAGCTTATCCAACTCGGGATACACCGGGGAGCTGTTTTTT
>TRBJ2-5|16|TRBD1|TRBV27|-
CASSHRGTGAFETQYF
TGTGCCAGCAGTCACAGGGGGACCGGGGCCTTTGAGACCCAGTACTTC
>TRBJ2-1|14|TRBD2|TRBV10-3|-
CAIRAAGGGNEQFF
TGTGCCATCAGGGCAGCGGGAGGGGGCAATGAGCAGTTCTTC
>TRBJ2-3|14|TRBD1|TRBV6-1|once
CATRQGHSTDTQYF
TGTGCCACGAGACAGGGCCACAGCACAGATACGCAGTATTTT
>TRBJ1-5|14|-|TRBV5-8|-
CASSSGPGNQPQHF
TGTGCCAGCAGCTCGGGTCCAGGGAATCAGCCCCAGCATTTT
>TRBJ2-2|16|-|TRBV9|-
CASSETPLRNTGELFF
TGTGCCAGCAGCGAAACCCCTCTACGGAACACCGGGGAGCTGTTTTTT
>TRBJ2-5|20|TRBD2|TRBV18|-
CASSPRQLRVGGSGGETQYF
TGTGCCAGCTCACCACGTCAACTACGAGTCGGCGGGAGCGGTGGAGAGACCCAGTACTTC
>TRBJ1-5|14|TRBD1|TRBV2|-
CASSGTGEDQPQHF
TGTGCCAGCAGTGGAACAGGGGAGGATCAGCCCCAGCATTTT
>TRBJ2-7|14|TRBD1|TRBV9|-
CASSSGTGAYEQYF
TGTGCCAGCAGCTCCGGGACAGGGGCCTACGAGCAGTACTTC
>TRBJ2-3|16|TRBD2|TRBV6-6|-
CASSYKLAGGADTQYF
TGTGCCAGCAGTTACAAACTAGCGGGAGGCGCAGATACGCAGTATTTT
>TRBJ2-1|17|TRBD1|TRBV7-9|-
CASSLRRPGQGNNEQFF
TGTGCCAGCAGCTTAAGACGGCCGGGACAGGGGAACAATGAGCAGTTCTTC
>TRBJ1-2|13|TRBD1|TRBV5-5|few
CASSVTGESGYTF
TGTGCCAGCAGCGTGACAGGGGAATCTGGCTACACCTTC
>TRBJ1-2|13|-|TRBV2|-
CASRPLDSYGYTF
TGTGCCAGCAGACCCCTCGACAGCTATGGCTACACCTTC
>TRBJ2-1|14|-|TRBV6-5|-
CASSPRAAYNEQFF
TGTGCCAGCAGTCCCAGAGCGGCCTACAATGAGCAGTTCTTC
>TRBJ1-5|15|TRBD1|TRBV2|-
CASSADRVGNQPQHF
TGTGCCAGCAGTGCGGACAGGGTAGGCAATCAGCCCCAGCATTTT
>TRBJ2-2|14|-|TRBV25-1|once
CASSDRVNTGELFF
TGTGCCAGCAGTGACAGGGTGAACACCGGGGAGCTGTTTTTT
>TRBJ2-3|14|-|TRBV9|few
CASSVEWGRDTQYF
TGTGCCAGCAGCGTAGAGTGGGGCAGGGATACGCAGTATTTT
>TRBJ2-5|16|TRBD2|TRBV7-9|-
CASSIGGPGGQETQYF
TGTGCCAGCAGCATAGGGGGACCGGGAGGGCAAGAGACCCAGTACTTC
>TRBJ2-3|14|TRBD1|TRBV19|once
CASRVSGGRDTQYF
TGTGCCAGTAGGGTATCAGGGGGACGAGATACGCAGTATTTT
>TRBJ2-3|16|-|TRBV6-6|-
CASSITKPDSTDTQYF
TGTGCCAGCAGTATTACTAAACCCGACAGCACAGATACGCAGTATTTT
>TRBJ1-4|15|-|TRBV4-2|-
CASSQETGTNEKLFF
TGTGCCAGCAGCCAAGAAACAGGGACCAATGAAAAACTGTTTTTT
>TRBJ1-2|15|-|TRBV7-9|few
CSSSLAGGTNYGYTF
TGTTCCAGCAGCTTAGCGGGGGGTACTAACTATGGCTACACCTTC
>TRBJ1-1|15|-|TRBV6-5|-
CASKNSYAGGTEAFF
TGTGCCAGCAAGAACAGTTACGCCGGGGGCACTGAAGCTTTCTTT
>TRBJ2-2|14|TRBD2|TRBV6-4|once
CASSGSGSTGELFF
TGTGCCAGCAGTGGTAGCGGGTCCACCGGGGAGCTGTTTTTT
>TRBJ1-2|10|-|TRBV28|-
CATSEYGYTF
TGTGCCACCTCGGAGTATGGCTACACCTTC
>TRBJ1-4|15|-|TRBV15|-
CATSREGREIEKLFF
TGTGCCACCAGCAGAGAGGGCAGGGAAATTGAAAAACTGTTTTTT
>TRBJ1-2|16|TRBD1|TRBV19|-
CASSSYAGTAHYGYTF
TGTGCCAGTAGTTCGTACGCCGGGACAGCTCATTATGGCTACACCTTC
>TRBJ2-5|14|TRBD2|TRBV7-2|once
CASSSGSALETQYF
TGTGCCAGCTCTAGCGGGAGTGCTCTGGAGACCCAGTACTTC
>TRBJ1-2|13|-|TRBV28|-
CASTPGRNRGYTF
TGTGCCAGCACCCCCGGACGGAACAGGGGCTACACCTTC
>TRBJ2-1|14|TRBD2|TRBV7-2|-
CASSLAGGVNEQFF
TGTGCCAGCAGCTTAGCGGGAGGGGTCAATGAGCAGTTCTTC
>TRBJ1-2|15|-|TRBV28|-
CASTTNPGTTYGYTF
TGTGCCAGCACCACAAACCCCGGGACTACGTATGGCTACACCTTC
>TRBJ2-1|14|TRBD1|TRBV7-2|-
CASSSETGGVEQFF
TGTGCCAGCAGCTCAGAGACAGGGGGCGTTGAGCAGTTCTTC
>TRBJ2-1|14|-|TRBV5-5|-
CASSLERIYNEQFF
TGTGCCAGCAGCTTGGAGAGGATCTACAATGAGCAGTTCTTC
>TRBJ2-2|13|-|TRBV7-8|-
CASSLDITGELFF
TGTGCCAGCAGCTTAGATATCACCGGGGAGCTGTTTTTT
>TRBJ1-5|15|TRBD1|TRBV6-1|few
CASSILTGGNQPQHF
TGTGCCAGCAGCATATTGACAGGGGGCAATCAGCCCCAGCATTTT
>TRBJ2-7|13|TRBD2|TRBV29-1|-
CSVETSGRTEQYF
TGCAGCGTAGAAACTAGCGGGAGGACCGAGCAGTACTTC